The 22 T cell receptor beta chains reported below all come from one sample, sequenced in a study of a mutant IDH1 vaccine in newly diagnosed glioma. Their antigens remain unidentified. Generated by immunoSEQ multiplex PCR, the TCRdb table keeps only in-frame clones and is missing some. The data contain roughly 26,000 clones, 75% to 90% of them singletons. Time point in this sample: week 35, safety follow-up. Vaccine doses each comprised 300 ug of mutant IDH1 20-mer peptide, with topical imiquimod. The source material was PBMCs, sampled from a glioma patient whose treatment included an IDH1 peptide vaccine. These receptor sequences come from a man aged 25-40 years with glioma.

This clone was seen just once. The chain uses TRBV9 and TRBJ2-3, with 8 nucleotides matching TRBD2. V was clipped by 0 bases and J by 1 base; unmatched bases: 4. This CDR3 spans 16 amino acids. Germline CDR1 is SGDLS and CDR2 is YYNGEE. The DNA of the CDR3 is TGTGCCAGCAGCGTAGTTGGCGGGGGGCGCACAGATACGCAGTATTTT. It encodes CASSVVGGGRTDTQYF. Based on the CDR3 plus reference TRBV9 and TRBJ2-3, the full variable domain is DSGVTQTPKHLITATGQRVTLRCSPRSGDLSVYWYQQSLDQGLQFLIQYYNGEERAKGNILERFSAQQFPDLHSELNLSSLELGDSALYFCASSVVGGGRTDTQYFGPGTRLTVL.

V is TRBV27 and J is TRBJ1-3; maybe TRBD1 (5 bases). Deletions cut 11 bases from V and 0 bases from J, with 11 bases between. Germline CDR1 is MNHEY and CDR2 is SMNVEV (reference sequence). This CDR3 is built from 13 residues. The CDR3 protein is CASGTGSGNTIYF. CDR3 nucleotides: TGTGCCTCAGGGACTGGCTCTGGAAACACCATATATTTT.

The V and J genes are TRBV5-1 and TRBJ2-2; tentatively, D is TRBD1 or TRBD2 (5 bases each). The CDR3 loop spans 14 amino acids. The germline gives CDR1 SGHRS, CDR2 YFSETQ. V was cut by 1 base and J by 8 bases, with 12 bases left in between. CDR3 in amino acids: CASSLRSGAGELFF. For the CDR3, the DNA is TGCGCCAGCAGCTTGAGGTCCGGGGCAGGGGAGCTGTTTTTT.

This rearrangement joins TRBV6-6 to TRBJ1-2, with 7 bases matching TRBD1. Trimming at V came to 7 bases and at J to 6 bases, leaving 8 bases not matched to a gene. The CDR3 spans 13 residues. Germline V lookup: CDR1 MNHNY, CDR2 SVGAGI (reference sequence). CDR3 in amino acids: CASTVTGPNGYTF. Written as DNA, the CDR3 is TGTGCCAGCACCGTGACAGGGCCCAATGGCTACACCTTC.

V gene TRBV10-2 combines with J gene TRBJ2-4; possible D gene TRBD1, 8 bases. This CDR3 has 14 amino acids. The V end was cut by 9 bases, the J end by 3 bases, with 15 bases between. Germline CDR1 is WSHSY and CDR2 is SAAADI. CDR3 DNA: TGCGCCAGTGCGGACAGGGAGGGCAAAAACATTCAGTACTTC. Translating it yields CASADREGKNIQYF.

In DNA form, the CDR3 reads TGTGCCAGCAGTGATCCCGGTTCAGGCGAGCAGTACTTC. It codes for CASSDPGSGEQYF. V gene TRBV2 combines with J gene TRBJ2-7; no definite D call. The CDR3 is 13 residues long. Trimming took off 3 bases at V and 6 bases at J, with 12 bases between the two ends. Germline CDR1 and CDR2: SNHLY and FYNNEI.

CDR3 DNA: TGTGCCAGCAGTGACTCCAGGCAGGTTACCACAGATACGCAGTATTTT. This sequence encodes CASSDSRQVTTDTQYF. The genes are TRBV6-4 and TRBJ2-3; D call uncertain. From germline, CDR1 is MRHNA and CDR2 SNTAGT. The CDR3 is 16 residues long. V lost 0 bases and J 2 bases, leaving 12 bases between the germline ends.

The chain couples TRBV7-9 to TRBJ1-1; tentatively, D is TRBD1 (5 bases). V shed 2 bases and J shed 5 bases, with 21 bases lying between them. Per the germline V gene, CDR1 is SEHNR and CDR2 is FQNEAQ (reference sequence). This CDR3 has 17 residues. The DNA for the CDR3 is TGTGCCAGCAGCTTATTTGGGGGTCTGGAAGAAAGGACTGAAGCTTTCTTT. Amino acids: CASSLFGGLEERTEAFF.

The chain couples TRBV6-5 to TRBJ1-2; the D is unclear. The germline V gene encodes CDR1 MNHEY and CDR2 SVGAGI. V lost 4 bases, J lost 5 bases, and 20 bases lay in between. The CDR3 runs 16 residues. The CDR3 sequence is CASSSQQRFHPYGYTF. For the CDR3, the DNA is TGTGCCAGCAGTTCGCAACAGCGTTTCCACCCTTATGGCTACACCTTC.

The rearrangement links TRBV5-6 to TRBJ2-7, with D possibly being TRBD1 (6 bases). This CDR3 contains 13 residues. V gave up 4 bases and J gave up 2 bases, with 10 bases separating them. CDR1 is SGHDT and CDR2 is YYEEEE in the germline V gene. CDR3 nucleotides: TGTGCCAGCAGCCGGGACATAACCTACGAGCAGTACTTC. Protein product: CASSRDITYEQYF.

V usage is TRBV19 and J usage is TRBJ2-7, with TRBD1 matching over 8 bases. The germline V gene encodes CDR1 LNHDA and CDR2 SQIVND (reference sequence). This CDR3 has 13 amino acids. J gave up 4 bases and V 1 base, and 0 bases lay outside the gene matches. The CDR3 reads CASSIGQGYEQYF. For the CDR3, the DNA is TGTGCCAGTAGTATAGGACAGGGGTACGAGCAGTACTTC.

The CDR3 nucleotides are TGTGCCAGCAGCATGGTGCCCTCCGGGGGAAATGAAAAACTGTTTTTT. The encoded protein is CASSMVPSGGNEKLFF. This chain joins TRBV27 and TRBJ1-4; D perhaps matches TRBD1 (5 bases). Between the trimmed V and J ends, which lost 6 bases and 5 bases, there was a span of 19 bases. From germline, CDR1 is MNHEY and CDR2 SMNVEV (reference sequence). The CDR3 is 16 residues long.

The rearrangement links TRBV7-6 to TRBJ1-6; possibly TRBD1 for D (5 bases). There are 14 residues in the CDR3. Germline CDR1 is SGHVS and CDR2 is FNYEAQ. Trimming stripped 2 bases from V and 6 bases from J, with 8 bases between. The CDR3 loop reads CASSLRGGNSPLHF. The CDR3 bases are TGTGCCAGCAGCTTAAGGGGAGGTAATTCACCCCTCCACTTT.

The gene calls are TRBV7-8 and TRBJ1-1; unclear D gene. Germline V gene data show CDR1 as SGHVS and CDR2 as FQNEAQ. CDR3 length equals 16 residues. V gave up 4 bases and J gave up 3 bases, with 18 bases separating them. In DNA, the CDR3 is TGTGCCAGCAGCTCACCCAACGGGGTGGCGGACACTGAAGCTTTCTTT. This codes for CASSSPNGVADTEAFF.

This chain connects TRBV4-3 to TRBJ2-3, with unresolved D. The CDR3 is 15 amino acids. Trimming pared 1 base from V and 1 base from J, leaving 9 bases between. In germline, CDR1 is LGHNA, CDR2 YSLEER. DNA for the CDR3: TGCGCCAGCAGCCAAGCCACAACTCGCACAGATACGCAGTATTTT. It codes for CASSQATTRTDTQYF.

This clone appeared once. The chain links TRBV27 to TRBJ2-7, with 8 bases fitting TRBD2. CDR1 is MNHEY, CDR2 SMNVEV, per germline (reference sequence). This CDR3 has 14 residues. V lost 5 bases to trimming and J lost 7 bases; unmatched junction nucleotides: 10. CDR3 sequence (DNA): TGTGCCAGCAGTCCTAAACGGACTAGCTATGAGCAGTACTTC. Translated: CASSPKRTSYEQYF.

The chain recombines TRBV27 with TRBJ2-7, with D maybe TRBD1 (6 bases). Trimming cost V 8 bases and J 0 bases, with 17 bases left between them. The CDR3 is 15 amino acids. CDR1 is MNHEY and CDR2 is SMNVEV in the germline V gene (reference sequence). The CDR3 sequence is CASGRTALSSYEQYF. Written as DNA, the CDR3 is TGTGCCAGCGGGCGGACAGCCCTTAGCTCCTACGAGCAGTACTTC.

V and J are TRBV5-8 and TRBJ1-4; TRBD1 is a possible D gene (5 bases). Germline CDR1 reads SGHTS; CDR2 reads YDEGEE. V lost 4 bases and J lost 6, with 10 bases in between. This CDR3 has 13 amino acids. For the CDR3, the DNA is TGTGCCAGCAGCCCCGACAGTCATGAAAAACTGTTTTTT. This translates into CASSPDSHEKLFF.

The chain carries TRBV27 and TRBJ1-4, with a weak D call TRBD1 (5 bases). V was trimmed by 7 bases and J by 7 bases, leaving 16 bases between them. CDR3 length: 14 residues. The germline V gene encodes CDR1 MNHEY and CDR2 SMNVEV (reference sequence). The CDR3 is CASKVVDSGEKLFF. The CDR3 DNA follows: TGTGCCAGCAAGGTGGTAGACAGTGGTGAAAAACTGTTTTTT. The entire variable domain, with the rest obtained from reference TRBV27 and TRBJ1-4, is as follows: EAQVTQNPRYLITVTGKKLTVTCSQNMNHEYMSWYRQDPGLGLRQIYYSMNVEVTDKGDVPEGYKVSRKEKRNFPLILESPSPNQTSLYFCASKVVDSGEKLFFGSGTQLSVL.

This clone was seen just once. The CDR3: CASSKAGLSTDTQYF. CDR3 nucleotide sequence: TGCGCCAGCAGTAAGGCGGGACTGAGCACAGATACGCAGTATTTT. This chain connects TRBV10-2 to TRBJ2-3; D perhaps matches TRBD2 (6 bases). This CDR3 contains 15 residues. Germline V CDR1 and CDR2: WSHSY, SAAADI. The ends were cut back, 5 bases at V and 0 bases at J, with 12 bases in the middle.

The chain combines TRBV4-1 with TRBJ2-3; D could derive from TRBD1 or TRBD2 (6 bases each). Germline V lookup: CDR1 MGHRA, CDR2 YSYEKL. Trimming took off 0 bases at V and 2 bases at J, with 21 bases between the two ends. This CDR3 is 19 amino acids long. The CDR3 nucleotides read TGCGCCAGCAGCCAAGAAATCGGGGGCCCACAACTTTCCACAGATACGCAGTATTTT. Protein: CASSQEIGGPQLSTDTQYF.

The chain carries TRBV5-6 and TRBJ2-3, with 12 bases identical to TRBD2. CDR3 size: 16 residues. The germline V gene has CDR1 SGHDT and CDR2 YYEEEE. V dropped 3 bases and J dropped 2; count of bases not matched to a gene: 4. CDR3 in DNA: TGTGCCAGCAGCTATCTAGCGGGAGGGGCCACAGATACGCAGTATTTT. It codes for CASSYLAGGATDTQYF.